The clone carrying this T cell receptor beta chain has only one observation. This CDR3 spans 19 amino acids. Looked up from germline, CDR1 is SGHDN and CDR2 is FVKESK. V dropped 0 bases and J dropped 0; count of bases not matched to a gene: 11. The data derive from a study of blood T cell repertoires in COVID-19. At the level of the study: Acute and convalescent COVID-19 samples came from the United States, Italy and Spain. Sources were T cells, B-cell-depleted T cells, or PBMCs; the material itself was cDNA or gDNA.

Per the original data handling: Reference gene primer amplification in the assay estimated nucleated cell counts. TCRdb's copy holds only in-frame clones and misses some; the assay was immunoSEQ multiplex PCR. V, J and clone size are taken as reported in that table, and D and trimming were inferred from the DNA itself. Seen here are hundreds of thousands of clones, roughly 92% observed once, and the top ten hold 0.82%. While infection was still active, Seattle patients were enrolled and then followed longitudinally. V usage is TRBV14 and J usage is TRBJ1-5; 7 bases are a match to TRBD1. The receptor's source is a man aged 60 to 75 with COVID-19, enrolled during active disease. What was sequenced was peripheral blood. The chain's CDR3 is CASSQDWGWDRYSNQPQHF. In DNA, the CDR3 is TGTGCCAGCAGCCAAGATTGGGGGTGGGACAGATATAGCAATCAGCCCCAGCATTTT.